The next 10 T cell receptor beta chains were all read from a single sample in a study of shared clonotypes between healthy human individuals. Assay used: immunoSEQ multiplex PCR; TCRdb lists only in-frame clones, some missing. The data hold roughly 2.2 million clones, with 80% to 95% observed a single time. Sequences were obtained from naive CD4+ T cells from PBMCs. The subset here: CD45RA+ positively selected. Receptors were obtained from a man aged 18 to 30 in good health. Some clones in this sample may be carry-over from other donors' samples.

V is TRBV5-1 and J is TRBJ2-5; 7 bases align to TRBD2. Germline lookup yields CDR1 SGHRS and CDR2 YFSETQ. V trimming: 6 bases; J trimming: 4 bases; junction bases outside the gene matches: 21. The CDR3 totals 18 residues. The CDR3 sequence is CASNLAATSGTGGETQYF. The CDR3 nucleotides are TGCGCCAGCAACCTCGCGGCAACGAGCGGGACCGGAGGAGAGACCCAGTACTTC.

This chain uses TRBV11-3 with TRBJ2-3; tentatively, D is TRBD2 (6 bases). The V gene lost 5 bases and the J gene lost 0 bases, with 12 bases spanning the gap. Germline V gene data show CDR1 as SGHNT and CDR2 as YENEEA. The length of the CDR3 is 15 residues. CDR3 bases: TGTGCCAGCAGCCTAAGCGGGCGTAGCACAGATACGCAGTATTTT. Protein: CASSLSGRSTDTQYF.

V usage is TRBV25-1 and J usage is TRBJ2-5, with D possibly called TRBD1 or TRBD2 (5 bases each). Germline V gene lookup returns CDR1 MGHDK and CDR2 SYGVNS. CDR3 length: 17 amino acids. V was clipped by 2 bases and J by 2 bases, with 18 bases between them. Here the CDR3 reads CASSEIGGNGFQETQYF. CDR3 nucleotides: TGTGCCAGCAGTGAAATTGGGGGTAATGGGTTTCAAGAGACCCAGTACTTC.

The genes are TRBV19 and TRBJ2-7; a possible D gene is TRBD1 (5 bases). The germline gives CDR1 LNHDA, CDR2 SQIVND (reference sequence). Trimming took 2 bases from V and 2 from J, leaving 7 bases between them. The CDR3 has 13 residues. CDR3 protein: CASSITTAYEQYF. CDR3 bases: TGTGCCAGTAGTATAACGACAGCCTACGAGCAGTACTTC.

This clone was observed a single time. This chain uses TRBV14 with TRBJ2-7, with 8 bases that match TRBD2. The CDR3 loop spans 14 amino acids. CDR1 is SGHDN and CDR2 is FVKESK in the germline V gene. After removal of 2 bases from V and 5 bases from J, the junction contained 5 bases not matched to a gene. DNA for the CDR3: TGTGCCAGCAGCCAAATGGCGGGAGGCGACGAGCAGTACTTC. This sequence encodes CASSQMAGGDEQYF.

The chain recombines TRBV6-1 with TRBJ2-2, with 7 bases identical to TRBD1. The junction had 9 bases not matched to a gene; V was cut back by 3 bases and J by 5 bases. The CDR3 is 16 amino acids. Germline CDR1 reads MNHNS; CDR2 reads SASEGT. DNA for the CDR3: TGTGCCAGCAGTGACCAGGGGGAAAGGCTGACCGGGGAGCTGTTTTTT. It yields the protein CASSDQGERLTGELFF.

V is TRBV7-2 and J is TRBJ1-2; D is undetermined. The CDR3 runs 15 residues. Trimming stripped 4 bases from V and 6 bases from J, with 18 bases between. Per the germline V gene, CDR1 is SGHTA and CDR2 is FQGNSA. The CDR3 coding sequence is TGTGCCAGCAGCTCACCGTCCTCATCCTCCCATGGCTACACCTTC. It is translated as CASSSPSSSSHGYTF.

The CDR3 bases are TGTGCCATCAGTGAACATGGGGACAGCTATGGCTACACCTTC. Translation: CAISEHGDSYGYTF. The gene calls are TRBV10-3 and TRBJ1-2, with 7 bases aligning to TRBD1. V trimming: 3 bases; J trimming: 4 bases; junction bases outside the gene matches: 5. This CDR3 contains 14 residues. In germline, CDR1 is ENHRY, CDR2 SYGVKD.

This clone appeared a single time. The gene calls are TRBV5-1 and TRBJ2-1; tentative D call: TRBD2 (6 bases). Per germline, CDR1 SGHRS and CDR2 YFSETQ. The CDR3 runs to 14 residues. Trimming cost V 1 base and J 15 bases, with 20 bases left between them. CDR3 protein: CASSLTRDWGLRFF. The CDR3 nucleotides are TGCGCCAGCAGCTTGACCCGGGACTGGGGCTTACGGTTCTTC.

In DNA form, the CDR3 reads TGTGCCACCAGCAGAAAAGCAGCTTTCTATGGCTACACCTTC. Translation gives CATSRKAAFYGYTF. V is TRBV15 and J is TRBJ1-2; no firm D call. This CDR3 region has 14 residues. V was trimmed by 2 bases and J by 4 bases, leaving 11 bases between them. Germline V gene data show CDR1 as LNHNV and CDR2 as YYDKDF (reference sequence).